This T cell receptor (beta chain) came from a study of OX40 agonist ivuxolimab in advanced cancers. Study information: Patients were dosed intravenously with ivuxolimab at 0.01 to 10 mg/kg every 2 weeks.

At cycle 4 day 1, cycle 7 day 1, and baseline, blood was sampled. CDR1 and CDR2 from the germline V gene are MDHEN and SYDVKM. This CDR3 comprises 15 residues. V lost 4 bases to trimming and J lost 1 base, with 12 bases between them. Using immunoSEQ multiplex PCR, the repertoire was profiled, and TCRdb retains in-frame clones only, with some absent. The table has roughly 61,000 clones, 92% seen once; the top ten hold approximately 20%. The source is an adult with an advanced solid tumor such as melanoma, head and neck, liver or kidney cancer. The V call is TRBV28, the J call TRBJ2-3; D is uncertain. The sample in question was CD4+ or CD8+ T cells sorted from blood, obtained in a trial of the OX40 agonist ivuxolimab. The CDR3 region is CASSSWPEGTDTQYF. CDR3 DNA sequence: TGTGCCAGCAGTTCGTGGCCCGAGGGCACAGATACGCAGTATTTT.